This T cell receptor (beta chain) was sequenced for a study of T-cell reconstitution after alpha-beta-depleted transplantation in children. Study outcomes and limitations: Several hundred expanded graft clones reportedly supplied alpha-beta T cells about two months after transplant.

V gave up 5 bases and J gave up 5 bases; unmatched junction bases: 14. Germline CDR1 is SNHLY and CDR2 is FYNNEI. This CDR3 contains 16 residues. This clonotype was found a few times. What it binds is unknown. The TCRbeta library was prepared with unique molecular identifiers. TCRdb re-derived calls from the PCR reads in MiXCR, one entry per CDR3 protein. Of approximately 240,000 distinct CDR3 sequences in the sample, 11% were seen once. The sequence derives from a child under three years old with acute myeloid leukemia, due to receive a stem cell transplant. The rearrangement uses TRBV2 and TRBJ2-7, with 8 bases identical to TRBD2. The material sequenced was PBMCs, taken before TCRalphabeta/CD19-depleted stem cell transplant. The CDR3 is CASSIGRAGGPNEQYF. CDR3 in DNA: TGTGCCAGCAGTATCGGCCGGGCGGGAGGCCCTAACGAGCAGTACTTC. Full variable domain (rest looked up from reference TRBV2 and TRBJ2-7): EPEVTQTPSHQVTQMGQEVILRCVPISNHLYFYWYRQILGQKVEFLVSFYNNEISEKSEIFDDQFSVERPDGSNFTLKIRSTKLEDSAMYFCASSIGRAGGPNEQYFGPGTRLTVT.